This T cell receptor (beta chain) was sequenced in a study of blood T cell repertoires in COVID-19. Study details: The cDNA or gDNA used as material had been derived from T cells, B-cell-depleted T cells, or PBMCs.

In the authors' methods: Reference gene primer amplification yielded estimated nucleated cell counts. Profiled with immunoSEQ multiplex PCR; TCRdb holds only in-frame clones, not every one. Clone size and the V and J calls come from that table; the DNA yielded D and trimming. Of about 180,000 clones listed, 80% are singletons. This CDR3 has 13 amino acids. V was pared by 4 bases and J by 4 bases, with 11 bases between. Germline V gene data show CDR1 as WNHNN and CDR2 as SYGVQD (reference sequence). The chain recombines TRBV10-1 with TRBJ2-7; a possible D gene is TRBD2 (5 bases). The TCR was taken from a man aged 70 or older with active or convalescent COVID-19. The sequencing sample was made of peripheral blood. CDR3 nucleotides: TGCGCCAGCAGTGCGTCGGACTCTTACGAGCAGTACTTC. Translating gives CASSASDSYEQYF.